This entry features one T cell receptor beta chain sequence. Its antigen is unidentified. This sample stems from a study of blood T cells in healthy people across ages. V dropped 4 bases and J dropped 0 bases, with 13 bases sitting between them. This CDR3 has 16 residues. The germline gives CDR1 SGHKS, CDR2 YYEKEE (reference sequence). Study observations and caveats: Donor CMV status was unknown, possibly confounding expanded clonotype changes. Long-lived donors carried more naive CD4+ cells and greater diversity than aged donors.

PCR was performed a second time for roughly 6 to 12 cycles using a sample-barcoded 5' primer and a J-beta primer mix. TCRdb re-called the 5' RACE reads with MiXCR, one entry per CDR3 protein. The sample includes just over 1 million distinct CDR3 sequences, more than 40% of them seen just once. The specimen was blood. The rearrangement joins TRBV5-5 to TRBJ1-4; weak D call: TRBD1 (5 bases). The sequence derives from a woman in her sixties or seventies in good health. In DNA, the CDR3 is TGTGCCAGCAGCCTCCGGACAAGTGCAACTAATGAAAAACTGTTTTTT. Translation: CASSLRTSATNEKLFF. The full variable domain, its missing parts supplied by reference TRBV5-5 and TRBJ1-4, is DAGVTQSPTHLIKTRGQQVTLRCSPISGHKSVSWYQQVLGQGPQFIFQYYEKEERGRGNFPDRFSARQFPNYSSELNVNALLLGDSALYLCASSLRTSATNEKLFFGSGTQLSVL.